Detailed here is one T cell receptor beta chain. As yet, its antigen is unknown. Assay used: immunoSEQ multiplex PCR; TCRdb lists only in-frame clones, some missing. This sample has around 2,000,000 clones, with roughly 94% found just once. The CDR3 has 16 amino acids. Germline values: CDR1 MGHRA, CDR2 YSYEKL. V dropped 0 bases and J dropped 5; count of bases not matched to a gene: 5. This specimen belongs to a study of shared clonotypes between healthy human individuals. Background on the study: CD4 naive and CD4 memory each took three plates per donor, while CD8 naive took two and CD8 memory one.

Into CD45RA+ naive and CD45RA-negative memory subsets, the CD4+ cells were split. General observations from the study: Donor clonotype sharing was expected to depend on sequencing depth.

The TCR was taken from a man younger than 30 in good health. The sequenced material came from naive CD4+ T cells sorted from blood. Subset indicated: CD45RA+ positively selected. The V call is TRBV4-1, the J call TRBJ2-5; TRBD2 matches at 11 bases. For the CDR3, the DNA is TGCGCCAGCAGCCAAGATGTAGCGGGGGGGCCGGAGACCCAGTACTTC. This sequence encodes CASSQDVAGGPETQYF.